This entry lists 6 T cell receptor beta chains sequenced from one sample in a study of blood T cell repertoires in COVID-19. The repertoire was sequenced with immunoSEQ multiplex PCR; TCRdb's copy has only in-frame clones and lacks some. The sample lists some 150,000 clones; roughly 81% were seen once. The sequenced sample consisted of peripheral blood. These receptors all come from a woman aged 45-65 years with active or convalescent COVID-19.

This clone was seen repeatedly, ten times or more. CDR3 residues: CATGQTNSPLHF. CDR3 in DNA: TGTGCCACCGGACAGACAAATTCACCCCTCCACTTT. V gene TRBV6-5 combines with J gene TRBJ1-6, with TRBD1 as a possible D gene (6 bases). There are 12 residues in the CDR3. Trimming took 10 bases from V and 7 from J, leaving 11 bases between them. Per germline, CDR1 MNHEY and CDR2 SVGAGI.

This sequence joins TRBV27 and TRBJ2-7, with TRBD2 identical over 9 bases. This CDR3 has 17 residues. Germline CDR1 and CDR2: MNHEY and SMNVEV (reference sequence). V was pared by 3 bases and J by 3 bases, with 12 bases of the junction left unmatched. The DNA of the CDR3 is TGTGCCAGCAGTTTCACGGGGCTAGCGGGAAATTTCTACGAGCAGTACTTC. This encodes CASSFTGLAGNFYEQYF.

V gene TRBV5-5 combines with J gene TRBJ2-6; 7 bases align to TRBD1. The germline CDR1 and CDR2 sequences are SGHKS and YYEKEE (reference sequence). After removal of 8 bases from V and 0 bases from J, the junction contained 8 bases not matched to a gene. CDR3 length: 16 residues. The CDR3 is CASGRQGLSGANVLTF. The CDR3 DNA is TGTGCCAGTGGGAGACAGGGCCTCTCTGGGGCCAACGTCCTGACTTTC.

The chain employs TRBV7-3 and TRBJ1-5, with TRBD1 matching over 9 bases. Per the germline V gene, CDR1 is SGHTA and CDR2 is FQGTGA. V was pared by 1 base and J by 5 bases, with 6 bases of the junction left unmatched. The CDR3 is 16 amino acids. This CDR3 is CASSLRDREIHQPQHF. The CDR3 nucleotides are TGTGCCAGCAGCTTAAGGGACAGGGAAATTCATCAGCCCCAGCATTTT.

A note on this clone: One end of the junction is discordant with germline, which a read error may explain. The chain combines TRBV7-9 with TRBJ2-1, with 7 bases identical to TRBD2. This CDR3 spans 19 amino acids. Germline loops: CDR1 SEHNR, CDR2 FQNEAQ (reference sequence). CDR3 amino acids: CASSVAVLGGGSSYNEQFF. For the CDR3, the DNA is TGTGCCAGCAGCGTAGCGGTTCTTGGCGGGGGTAGCTCCTACAATGAGCAGTTCTTC.

The J gene is TRBJ2-7, the V gene TRBV7-3, with D perhaps TRBD2 (6 bases). V was trimmed by 1 base and J by 5 bases, leaving 12 bases between them. This CDR3 spans 14 amino acids. CDR1 is SGHTA, CDR2 FQGTGA, per germline. The CDR3 loop reads CASSLSRGGHEQYF. CDR3 DNA sequence: TGTGCCAGCAGCTTAAGTCGGGGAGGCCACGAGCAGTACTTC.